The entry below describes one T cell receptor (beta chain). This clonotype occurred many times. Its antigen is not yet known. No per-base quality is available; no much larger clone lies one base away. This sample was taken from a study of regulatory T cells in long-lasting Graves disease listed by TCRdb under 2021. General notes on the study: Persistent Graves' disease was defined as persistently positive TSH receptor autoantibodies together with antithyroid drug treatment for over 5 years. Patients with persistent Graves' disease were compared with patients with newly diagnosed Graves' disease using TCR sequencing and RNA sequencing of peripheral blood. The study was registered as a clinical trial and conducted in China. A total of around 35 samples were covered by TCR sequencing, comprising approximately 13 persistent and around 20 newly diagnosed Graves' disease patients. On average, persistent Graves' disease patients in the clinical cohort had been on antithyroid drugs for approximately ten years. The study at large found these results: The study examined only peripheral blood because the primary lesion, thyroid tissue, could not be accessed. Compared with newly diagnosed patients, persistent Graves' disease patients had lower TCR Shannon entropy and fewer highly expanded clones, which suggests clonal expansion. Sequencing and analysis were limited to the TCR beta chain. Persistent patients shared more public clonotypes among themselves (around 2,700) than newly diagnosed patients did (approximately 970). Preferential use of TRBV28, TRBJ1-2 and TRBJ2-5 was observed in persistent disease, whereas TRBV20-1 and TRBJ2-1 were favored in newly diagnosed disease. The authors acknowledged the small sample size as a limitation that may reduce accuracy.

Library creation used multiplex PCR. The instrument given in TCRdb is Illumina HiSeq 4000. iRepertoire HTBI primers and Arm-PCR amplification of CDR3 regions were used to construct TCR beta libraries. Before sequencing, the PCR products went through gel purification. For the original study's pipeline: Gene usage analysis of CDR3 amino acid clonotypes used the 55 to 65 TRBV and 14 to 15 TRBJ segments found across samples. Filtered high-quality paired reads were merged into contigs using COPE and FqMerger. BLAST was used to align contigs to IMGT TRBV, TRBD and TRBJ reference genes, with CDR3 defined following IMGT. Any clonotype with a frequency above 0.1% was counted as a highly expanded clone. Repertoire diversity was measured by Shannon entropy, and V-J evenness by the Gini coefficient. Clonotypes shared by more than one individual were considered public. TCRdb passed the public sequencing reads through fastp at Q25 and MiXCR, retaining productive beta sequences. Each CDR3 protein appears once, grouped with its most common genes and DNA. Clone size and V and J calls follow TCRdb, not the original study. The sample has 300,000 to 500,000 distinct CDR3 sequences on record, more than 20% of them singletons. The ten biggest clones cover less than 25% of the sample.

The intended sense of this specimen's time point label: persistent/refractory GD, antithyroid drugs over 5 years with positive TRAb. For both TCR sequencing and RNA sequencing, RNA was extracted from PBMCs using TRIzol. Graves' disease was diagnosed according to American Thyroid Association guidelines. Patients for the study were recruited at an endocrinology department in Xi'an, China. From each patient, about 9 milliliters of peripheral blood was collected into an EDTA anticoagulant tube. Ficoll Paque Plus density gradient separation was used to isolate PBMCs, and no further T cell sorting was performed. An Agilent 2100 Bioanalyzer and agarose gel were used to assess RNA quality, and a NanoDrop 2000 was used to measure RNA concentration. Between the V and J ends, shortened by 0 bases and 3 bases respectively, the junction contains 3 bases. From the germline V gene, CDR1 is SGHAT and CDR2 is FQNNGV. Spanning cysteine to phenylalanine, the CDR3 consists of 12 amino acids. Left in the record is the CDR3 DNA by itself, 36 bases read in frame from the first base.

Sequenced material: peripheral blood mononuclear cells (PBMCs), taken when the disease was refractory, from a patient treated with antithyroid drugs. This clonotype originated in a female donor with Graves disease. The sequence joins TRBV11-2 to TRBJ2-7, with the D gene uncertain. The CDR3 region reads CASSLEDYEQYF. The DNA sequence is TGTGCCAGCAGCTTAGAGGACTACGAGCAGTACTTC.